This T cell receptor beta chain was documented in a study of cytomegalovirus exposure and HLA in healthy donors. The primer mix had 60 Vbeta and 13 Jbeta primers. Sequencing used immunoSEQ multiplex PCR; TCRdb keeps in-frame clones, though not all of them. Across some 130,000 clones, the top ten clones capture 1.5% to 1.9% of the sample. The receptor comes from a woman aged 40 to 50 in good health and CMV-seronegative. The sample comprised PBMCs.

CDR3 sequence (DNA): TGTGCCAGTAGTCTGGACACCCATGGCTACACCTTC. Protein: CASSLDTHGYTF. J is TRBJ1-2 and V is TRBV19, with D maybe TRBD1 (5 bases). Trimming stripped 5 bases from V and 6 bases from J, with 10 bases between. Germline values: CDR1 LNHDA, CDR2 SQIVND (reference sequence). The CDR3 runs to 12 residues.